This T cell receptor beta chain was obtained from a study of T cell changes during pregnancy in multiple sclerosis. TCRdb keeps only in-frame clones here, not all; method: immunoSEQ multiplex PCR. The table includes approximately 48,000 clones, roughly 92% detected once. From germline, CDR1 is SNHLY and CDR2 FYNNEI. Termini included, the CDR3 measures 12 amino acids. Remarks on this clone: The CDR3 ends on some other residue instead of the conserved phenylalanine or tryptophan, so this is likely a read error. It is unclear where the CDR3 begins or ends on the DNA, so no DNA is shown, and the CDR3 is as TCRdb lists it.

This specimen consisted of CD4+ T cells from peripheral blood mononuclear cells, obtained in the second trimester of pregnancy. V and J are TRBV2 and TRBJ2-7; the D segment call TRBD2 is taken from the table without a DNA check. This clonotype originated in a female donor with multiple sclerosis, enrolled in a pregnancy study. The CDR3 sequence is CASSTPGLAPRA.